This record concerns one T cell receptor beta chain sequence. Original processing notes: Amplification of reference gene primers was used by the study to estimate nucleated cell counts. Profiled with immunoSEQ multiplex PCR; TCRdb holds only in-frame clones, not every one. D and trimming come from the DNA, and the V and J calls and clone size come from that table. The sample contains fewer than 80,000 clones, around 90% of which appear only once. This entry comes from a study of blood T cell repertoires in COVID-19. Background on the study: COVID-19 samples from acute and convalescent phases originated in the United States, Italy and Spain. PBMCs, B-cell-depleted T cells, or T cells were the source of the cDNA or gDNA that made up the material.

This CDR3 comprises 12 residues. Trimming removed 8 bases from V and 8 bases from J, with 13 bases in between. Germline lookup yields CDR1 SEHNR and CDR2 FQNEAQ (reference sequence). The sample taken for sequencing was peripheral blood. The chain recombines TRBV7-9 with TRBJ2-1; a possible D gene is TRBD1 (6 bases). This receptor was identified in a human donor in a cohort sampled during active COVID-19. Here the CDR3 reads CASSHRVDEQFF. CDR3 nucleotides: TGTGCCAGCTCCCACAGGGTTGATGAGCAGTTCTTC.